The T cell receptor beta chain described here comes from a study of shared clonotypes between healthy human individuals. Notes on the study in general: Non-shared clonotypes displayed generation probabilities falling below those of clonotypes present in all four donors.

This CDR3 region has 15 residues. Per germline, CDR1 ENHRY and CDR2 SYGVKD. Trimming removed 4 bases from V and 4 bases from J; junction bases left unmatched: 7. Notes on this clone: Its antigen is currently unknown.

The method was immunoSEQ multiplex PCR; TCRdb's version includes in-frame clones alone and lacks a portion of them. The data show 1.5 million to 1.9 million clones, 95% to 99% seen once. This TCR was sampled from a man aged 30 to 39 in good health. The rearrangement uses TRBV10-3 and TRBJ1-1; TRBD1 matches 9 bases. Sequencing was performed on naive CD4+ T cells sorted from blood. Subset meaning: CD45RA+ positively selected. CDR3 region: CAISAPGQGGTEAFF. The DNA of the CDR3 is TGTGCCATCAGTGCGCCGGGACAGGGTGGCACTGAAGCTTTCTTT.